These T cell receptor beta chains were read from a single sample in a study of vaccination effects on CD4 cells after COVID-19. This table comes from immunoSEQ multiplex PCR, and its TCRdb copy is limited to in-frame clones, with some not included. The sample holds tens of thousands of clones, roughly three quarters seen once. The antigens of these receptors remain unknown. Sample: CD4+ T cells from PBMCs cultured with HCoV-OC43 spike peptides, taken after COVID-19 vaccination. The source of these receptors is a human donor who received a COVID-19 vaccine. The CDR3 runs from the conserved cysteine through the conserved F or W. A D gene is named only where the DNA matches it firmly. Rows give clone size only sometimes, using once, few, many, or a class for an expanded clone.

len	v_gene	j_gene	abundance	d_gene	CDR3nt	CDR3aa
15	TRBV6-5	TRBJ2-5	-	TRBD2	TGTGCCAGCAGTCGGGGGGGGACTAGCCGGGAGACCCAGTACTTC	CASSRGGTSRETQYF
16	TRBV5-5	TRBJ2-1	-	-	TGTGCCAGCAGCCGATGGGCAGGGGAGGCTTACAATGAGCAGTTCTTC	CASSRWAGEAYNEQFF
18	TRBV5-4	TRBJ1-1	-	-	TGTGCCAGCAGCTTGGGTTTTGTAGGCGCCGAGGGAAACACTGAAGCTTTCTTT	CASSLGFVGAEGNTEAFF
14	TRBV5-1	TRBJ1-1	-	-	TGCGCCAGCAGCTGGGGAGCAGGGGATACAAGGGATTTCTTT	CASSWGAGDTRDFF
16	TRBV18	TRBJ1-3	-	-	TGTGCCAGCCTCCAAAGCCGGGAAAAGACTGGAAACACCATATATTTT	CASLQSREKTGNTIYF
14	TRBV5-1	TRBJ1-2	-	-	TGCGCCAGCAGCTTGTCCCAGGGGAACTATGGCTACACCTTC	CASSLSQGNYGYTF
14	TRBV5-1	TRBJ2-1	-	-	TGCGCCAGCAGCTCGCCTGCCGGTAAGTGGGAGCAGTTCTTC	CASSSPAGKWEQFF
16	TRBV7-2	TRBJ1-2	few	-	TGTGCCAGCAGCCTCACGCCCACAGAGAACGGCTATGGCTACACCTTC	CASSLTPTENGYGYTF
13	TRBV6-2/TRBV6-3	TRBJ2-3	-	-	TGTGCCAGCAGTTTCCGGCTTACAGATACGCAGTATTTT	CASSFRLTDTQYF
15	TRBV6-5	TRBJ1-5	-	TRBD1	TGTGCCAGCAGTCAGGGGGCAGTGAGCAATCAGCCCCAGCATTTT	CASSQGAVSNQPQHF
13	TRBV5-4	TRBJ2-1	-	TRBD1	TGTGCCAGCAGCACCACAGGGGTTGGTGAGCAGTTCTTC	CASSTTGVGEQFF
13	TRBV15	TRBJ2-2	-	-	TGTGCCGCCTCCCGGGCTCACACCGGGGAGCTGTTTTTT	CAASRAHTGELFF
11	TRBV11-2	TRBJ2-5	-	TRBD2	TGTGCCAGCAGCCCGGGGGGAACCCAGTACTTC	CASSPGGTQYF
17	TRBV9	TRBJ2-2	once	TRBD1	TGTGCCAGCAGCCCGACAGGGGGGGGTAGTTTCCCCGGGGAGCTGTTTTTT	CASSPTGGGSFPGELFF
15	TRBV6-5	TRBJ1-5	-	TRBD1	TGTGCCAGCTCACGGACAGGGGAGGGCAATCAGCCCCAGCATTTT	CASSRTGEGNQPQHF
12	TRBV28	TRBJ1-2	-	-	TGTGCCAGCAGTTTAAGGACGGCGGGCTACACCTTC	CASSLRTAGYTF
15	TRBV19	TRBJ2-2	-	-	TGTGCCAGTACCCCCAAGGGGTCGATCCCCGGGGAGCTGTTTTTT	CASTPKGSIPGELFF
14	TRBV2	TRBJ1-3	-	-	TGTGCCAGCAGTGGGACAGTTTCTGGAAGCACCATATATTTT	CASSGTVSGSTIYF
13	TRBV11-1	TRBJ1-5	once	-	TGTGCCAGCAGCTTAGCCCCCGGTCAGCCCCAGCATTTT	CASSLAPGQPQHF
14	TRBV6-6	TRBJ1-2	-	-	TGTGCCAGCACCTTAATAGGGACAAACTATGGCTACACCTTC	CASTLIGTNYGYTF
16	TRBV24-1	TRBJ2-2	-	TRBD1	TGTGCCACCAGTGATTTGGGACAGGGTGGAACCGGGGAGCTGTTTTTT	CATSDLGQGGTGELFF
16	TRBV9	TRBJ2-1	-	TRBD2	TGTGCCAGCAGCGGCATGGGACGGGGCGGGGGCAATGAGCAGTTCTTC	CASSGMGRGGGNEQFF
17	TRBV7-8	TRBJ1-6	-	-	TGTGCCAGCAGCTTCGAAGGGGGAAGCTCCTATAATTCACCCCTCCACTTT	CASSFEGGSSYNSPLHF
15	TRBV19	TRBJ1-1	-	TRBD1	TGTGCCAGTAGCGCCCCCGGGACAGCGAACACTGAAGCTTTCTTT	CASSAPGTANTEAFF
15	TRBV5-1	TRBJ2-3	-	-	TGCGCCAGCAGGGTTGGGGGGATTAGCACAGATACGCAGTATTTT	CASRVGGISTDTQYF
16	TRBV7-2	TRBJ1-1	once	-	TGTGCCAGCAGCCTACAGGGACTTCTAGGTAACACTGAAGCTTTCTTT	CASSLQGLLGNTEAFF
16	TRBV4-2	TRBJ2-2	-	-	TGTGCCAGCAGCCAATTTAACGCGGCGAACACCGGGGAGCTGTTTTTT	CASSQFNAANTGELFF
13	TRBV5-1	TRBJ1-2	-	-	TGCGCCAGCAGCTTGGCAGCCGGAGATGGCTACACCTTC	CASSLAAGDGYTF
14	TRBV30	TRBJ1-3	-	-	TGTGCCTGGAGTGTAAAGGCAGCTGGAAACACCATATATTTT	CAWSVKAAGNTIYF
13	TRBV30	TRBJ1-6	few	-	TGTGCCTGGAGTATCTCCTATAATTCACCCCTCCACTTT	CAWSISYNSPLHF
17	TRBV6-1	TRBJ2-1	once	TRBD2	TGTGCCAGCAGTGCGTACTCTAGCGGAGGCGTCTACAATGAGCAGTTCTTC	CASSAYSSGGVYNEQFF
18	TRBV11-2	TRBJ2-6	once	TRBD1	TGTGCCAGCAGCTTAAAAGTGACAGGGCTATCTGGGGCCAACGTCCTGACTTTC	CASSLKVTGLSGANVLTF